Here is one T cell receptor beta chain with its context. Its specificity is unknown. The data are from a study of shared clonotypes between healthy human individuals. General study results and limits: Among several donors, roughly 5% of naive CD4 clonotypes were found in common.

Replicate PCRs for sorted subsets used 200 ng DNA; this equaled 25,000 to 35,000 T cell genomes. Only in-frame clones appear in the TCRdb table, and some are missing; sequencing was by immunoSEQ multiplex PCR. The table includes approximately 2,300,000 clones, 92% detected once. The CDR3 runs 13 residues. Germline V CDR1 and CDR2: SGHAT, FQNNGV. V lost 10 bases to trimming and J lost 0 bases, with 10 bases between them. J is TRBJ2-4 and V is TRBV11-2; no reliable D call. Sequencing was done on a sample of naive CD4+ T cells from PBMCs. As to subset: CD45RA+ positively selected. The receptor was derived from a young man in good health. Some clones in this sample may be carry-over from other donors' samples. The CDR3: CAMKILAKNIQYF. The DNA of the CDR3 is TGTGCCATGAAGATTCTAGCCAAAAACATTCAGTACTTC.